The 32 T cell receptor beta chains in this list originate from one sample, sequenced in a study of cytomegalovirus exposure and HLA in healthy donors. Measured with immunoSEQ multiplex PCR; TCRdb has only the in-frame clones, and not every one. Altogether 240,000 or so clones are present, approximately 83% being singletons, with the ten largest covering 0.95% to 1.5%. Sequenced sample: PBMCs. The receptors derive from a woman aged 25 to 39 in good health and CMV-seropositive.

V and J are TRBV27 and TRBJ1-3; D unresolved. This CDR3 has 18 amino acids. The V gene lost 5 bases and the J gene lost 3 bases, with 23 bases spanning the gap. Per germline, CDR1 MNHEY and CDR2 SMNVEV (reference sequence). CDR3 amino acids: CASSPSAGEVSFGNTIYF. CDR3 in DNA: TGTGCCAGCAGTCCATCGGCCGGGGAGGTATCGTTTGGAAACACCATATATTTT.

The rearrangement links TRBV9 to TRBJ1-1, with D possibly being TRBD1 (6 bases). V shed 0 bases and J shed 1 base, with 13 bases lying between them. Germline lookup yields CDR1 SGDLS and CDR2 YYNGEE. The CDR3 runs 16 residues. DNA for the CDR3: TGTGCCAGCAGCGTAGTGACAGGCTTAACGAACACTGAAGCTTTCTTT. Its translation is CASSVVTGLTNTEAFF.

The chain links TRBV19 to TRBJ1-1; perhaps TRBD1 as D (6 bases). This CDR3 spans 15 amino acids. V was pared by 1 base and J by 5 bases, with 14 bases between. Germline loops: CDR1 LNHDA, CDR2 SQIVND (reference sequence). CDR3 residues: CASSIVGQGKTEAFF. CDR3 bases: TGTGCCAGTAGTATAGTTGGCCAGGGGAAGACTGAAGCTTTCTTT.

The genes are TRBV6-5 and TRBJ2-7; TRBD2 agrees at 8 bases. The CDR3 spans 15 residues. CDR1 is MNHEY and CDR2 is SVGAGI in the germline V gene. V was pared by 5 bases and J by 2 bases, with 8 bases of the junction left unmatched. CDR3 protein: CASSVSSGSPYEQYF. For the CDR3, the DNA is TGTGCCAGCAGTGTCTCAAGCGGGAGCCCCTACGAGCAGTACTTC.

The rearrangement joins TRBV13 to TRBJ2-5; D is undetermined. The CDR3 spans 11 residues. Looked up from germline, CDR1 is PRHDT and CDR2 is FYEKMQ (reference sequence). V was clipped by 5 bases and J by 2 bases, with 3 bases between them. The CDR3 region is CASSLQETQYF. The CDR3 DNA is TGTGCCAGCAGCCTACAAGAGACCCAGTACTTC.

As DNA, the CDR3 is TGCGCCAGCAGCTCGACAGGGGGAGACTATGGCTACACCTTC. It specifies CASSSTGGDYGYTF. This chain uses TRBV5-1 with TRBJ1-2; 9 bases match TRBD1. The germline CDR1 and CDR2 sequences are SGHRS and YFSETQ. The V and J ends lost 3 bases and 3 bases, in that order; junction bases with no gene match: 3. The CDR3 runs to 14 residues.

The chain carries TRBV6-1 and TRBJ2-7; 13 positions agree with TRBD2. The CDR3 sequence is 15 residues long. V lost 8 bases and J lost 4; bases outside the gene matches: 8. Germline V gene lookup returns CDR1 MNHNS and CDR2 SASEGT. The chain's CDR3 is CASLLAGGLYYEQYF. The CDR3 nucleotides are TGTGCCAGCTTACTAGCGGGAGGGCTTTATTACGAGCAGTACTTC.

The chain joins TRBV7-8 to TRBJ2-7; 8 bases agree with TRBD1. Germline-derived CDR1 and CDR2 are SGHVS and FQNEAQ. The CDR3 contains 13 residues. The J segment lost 4 bases and the V segment lost 9 bases, leaving 8 bases of the junction unmatched. This CDR3 reads CASSGGVVYEQYF. The CDR3 DNA follows: TGTGCCAGTTCAGGGGGCGTCGTATACGAGCAGTACTTC.

V and J are TRBV5-6 and TRBJ1-1; possibly TRBD1 for D (5 bases). The germline V and J ends were trimmed by 6 bases and 0 bases, with 21 bases remaining between them. The CDR3 covers 17 residues. Germline V gives CDR1 SGHDT, CDR2 YYEEEE. CDR3 amino acids: CASTPIGGLGMNTEAFF. CDR3 coding DNA: TGTGCCAGCACCCCGATCGGGGGTCTGGGAATGAACACTGAAGCTTTCTTT.

The DNA of the CDR3 is TGTGCCAGCAGTTCTAGGGAGAGCACAGATACGCAGTATTTT. Protein sequence: CASSSRESTDTQYF. The chain couples TRBV27 to TRBJ2-3; maybe TRBD2 (5 bases). Germline loops: CDR1 MNHEY, CDR2 SMNVEV (reference sequence). V lost 4 bases, J lost 0 bases, and 8 bases lay in between. The CDR3 sequence is 14 residues long.

The chain recombines TRBV30 with TRBJ1-1; 9 bases line up with TRBD1. Germline lookup yields CDR1 GTSNPN and CDR2 SVGIG (reference sequence). The CDR3 is made up of 13 amino acids. Trimming took 8 bases from V and 5 from J; bases not matched to a gene: 9. This CDR3 is CARTGADGTEAFF. The CDR3 DNA sequence: TGTGCCAGGACAGGGGCCGATGGGACTGAAGCTTTCTTT.

The chain recombines TRBV7-6 with TRBJ2-7, with D perhaps matching TRBD2 (6 bases). This CDR3 spans 12 amino acids. Germline loops: CDR1 SGHVS, CDR2 FNYEAQ. V was cut by 4 bases and J by 7 bases, with 11 bases left in between. As DNA, the CDR3 is TGTGCCAGCAGCTCCGGGACTGAAGAGCAGTACTTC. Encoded protein: CASSSGTEEQYF.

The chain joins TRBV4-1 to TRBJ2-7; 10 bases map to TRBD1. V trimming: 2 bases; J trimming: 1 base; junction bases outside the gene matches: 2. Germline-derived CDR1 and CDR2 are MGHRA and YSYEKL. The length of the CDR3 is 15 residues. The CDR3 coding sequence is TGCGCCAGCAGCCAACGGACAGGGGGATCCTACGAGCAGTACTTC. It yields the protein CASSQRTGGSYEQYF.

The rearrangement uses TRBV28 and TRBJ2-7, with D perhaps TRBD1 (6 bases). The CDR3 is 14 residues long. V gave up 5 bases and J gave up 1 base, with 12 bases separating them. Germline CDR1 MDHEN, CDR2 SYDVKM. CDR3 DNA sequence: TGTGCCAGCAGTCACCACAGGGATTCCTACGAGCAGTACTTC. Its protein product is CASSHHRDSYEQYF.

The genes are TRBV18 and TRBJ2-7, with TRBD1 matching over 10 bases. Germline CDR1 and CDR2: KGHSH and LQKENI. Germline trimming cut 3 bases from V and 6 bases from J; bases unmatched to any gene: 8. The length of the CDR3 is 15 residues. The CDR3 region is CASSPTRQGASEQYF. CDR3 coding DNA: TGTGCCAGCTCACCTACCCGACAGGGGGCTTCCGAGCAGTACTTC. Full variable domain (outside the CDR3, taken from reference TRBV18 and TRBJ2-7): NAGVMQNPRHLVRRRGQEARLRCSPMKGHSHVYWYRQLPEEGLKFMVYLQKENIIDESGMPKERFSAEFPKEGPSILRIQQVVRGDSAAYFCASSPTRQGASEQYFGPGTRLTVT.

The chain is built from TRBV28 and TRBJ2-7; D perhaps matches TRBD2 (6 bases). The V and J ends lost 6 bases and 2 bases respectively, with 11 bases between them. The CDR3 runs 13 residues. Germline V gene data show CDR1 as MDHEN and CDR2 as SYDVKM. CDR3 protein: CASSRAGTYEQYF. DNA of the CDR3: TGTGCCAGCAGCAGGGCGGGGACCTACGAGCAGTACTTC.

The CDR3 spells CASKPGASGTTYEQYF. CDR3 nucleotide sequence: TGTGCCAGTAAACCGGGTGCTAGCGGAACCACCTACGAGCAGTACTTC. J is TRBJ2-7 and V is TRBV19, with 7 bases identical to TRBD2. The CDR3 is 16 amino acids. The trim removed 7 bases at V and 2 bases at J, leaving 14 bases unmatched. Germline V gene data show CDR1 as LNHDA and CDR2 as SQIVND (reference sequence).

The chain uses TRBV2 and TRBJ2-5; 13 bases line up with TRBD2. Germline loops: CDR1 SNHLY, CDR2 FYNNEI. CDR3 length equals 15 residues. After removal of 5 bases from V and 4 bases from J, the junction contained 4 bases not matched to a gene. CDR3 bases: TGTGCCAGCAGTATCGGACTAGCGGGAGCAGAGACCCAGTACTTC. It yields the protein CASSIGLAGAETQYF.

This chain links TRBV7-9 with TRBJ2-7; TRBD2 matches 7 bases. V gave up 5 bases and J gave up 3 bases; unmatched junction bases: 10. The CDR3 totals 15 residues. From germline, CDR1 is SEHNR and CDR2 FQNEAQ (reference sequence). CDR3 residues: CASSPPAAGDYEQYF. Here the CDR3 DNA reads TGTGCCAGCAGCCCCCCGGCGGCGGGAGACTACGAGCAGTACTTC.

This chain links TRBV18 with TRBJ1-2; no clear D gene. The CDR3 is made up of 14 amino acids. Germline CDR1 KGHSH, CDR2 LQKENI. V was clipped by 0 bases and J by 6 bases, with 11 bases between them. DNA of the CDR3: TGTGCCAGCTCACCACCGGCAAGAACACATGGCTACACCTTC. Protein: CASSPPARTHGYTF.

The chain has TRBV19 and TRBJ1-1, with D unclear. V lost 7 bases, J lost 1 base, and 13 bases lay in between. There are 14 residues in the CDR3. Looked up from germline, CDR1 is LNHDA and CDR2 is SQIVND (reference sequence). The CDR3 region has the DNA TGTGCCAGTACCTTAGGACTGACGAACACTGAAGCTTTCTTT. This gives the protein CASTLGLTNTEAFF.

This rearrangement joins TRBV23-1 to TRBJ2-5; 9 nucleotides align to TRBD2. TRBV23-1 is labeled an ORF, and its function is uncertain. After removal of 8 bases from V and 3 bases from J, the junction contained 13 bases not matched to a gene. The CDR3 has 16 residues. As DNA, the CDR3 is TGCGCCAGCGTTGGGCGGGAGGGCGAGTTTGAAGAGACCCAGTACTTC. Its translation is CASVGREGEFEETQYF.

The chain employs TRBV5-6 and TRBJ2-7, with 7 nucleotides matching TRBD1. Germline V gives CDR1 SGHDT, CDR2 YYEEEE. The junction had 12 bases not matched to a gene; V was cut back by 4 bases and J by 5 bases. The CDR3 loop spans 15 amino acids. The CDR3 here is CASSRIDRASDEQYF. CDR3 nucleotides: TGTGCCAGCAGCCGGATCGACAGGGCGAGTGACGAGCAGTACTTC.

The CDR3 DNA follows: TGTGCCAGCAGATGGTTTCGACTAGCACCAACCCAAGAGACCCAGTACTTC. As protein: CASRWFRLAPTQETQYF. The J gene is TRBJ2-5, the V gene TRBV25-1, with 7 bases matching TRBD2. Trimming at V came to 6 bases and at J to 1 base, leaving 14 bases not matched to a gene. The CDR3 runs to 17 residues. The germline V gene encodes CDR1 MGHDK and CDR2 SYGVNS.

There are a few counts of this clone. The DNA of the CDR3 is TGTGCCAGCAGCTGGACAGGGGGGGAGCAGTACTTC. Translation: CASSWTGGEQYF. The J gene is TRBJ2-7, the V gene TRBV5-4; 10 bases agree with TRBD1. V lost 3 bases and J lost 7; bases outside the gene matches: 1. Germline CDR1 is SGHNT and CDR2 is YYREEE (reference sequence). The CDR3 covers 12 residues.

J is TRBJ2-3 and V is TRBV11-3; 9 bases agree with TRBD2. The CDR3 totals 13 residues. The germline V gene has CDR1 SGHNT and CDR2 YENEEA. With V trimmed by 1 base and J by 14 bases, 7 bases remained unmatched. CDR3 sequence: CASSLVSGSGRYF. In DNA, the CDR3 is TGTGCCAGCAGCTTAGTTAGCGGGAGCGGCCGGTATTTT.

Many counts were recorded for this clone. This rearrangement joins TRBV1 to TRBJ2-4; the table assigns TRBD2, which was not confirmed against the DNA. TRBV1 is an annotated pseudogene. The CDR3 consists of 16 residues. The CDR3 here is CTSSQELAAAKNIQYF. The CDR3 nucleotides read TGCACCAGCAGCCAAGAACTAGCGGCAGCCAAAAACATTCAGTACTTC.

The CDR3 nucleotides are TGTGCCAGCAGCTTTGGACAGGGCGGGGAAAAACTGTTTTTT. It codes for CASSFGQGGEKLFF. V and J are TRBV5-6 and TRBJ1-4; 8 bases match TRBD1. CDR1 and CDR2 from the germline V gene are SGHDT and YYEEEE. With 2 bases clipped from V and 8 bases from J, the junction kept 5 bases outside the gene matches. This CDR3 spans 14 amino acids. The full variable domain, in which reference TRBV5-6 and TRBJ1-4 provide the parts outside the CDR3, is DAGVTQSPTHLIKTRGQQVTLRCSPKSGHDTVSWYQQALGQGPQFIFQYYEEEERQRGNFPDRFSGHQFPNYSSELNVNALLLGDSALYLCASSFGQGGEKLFFGSGTQLSVL.

CDR3 sequence: CASSPRTGSDEQYF. The CDR3 nucleotides read TGTGCCAGCTCACCGCGGACAGGGTCCGACGAGCAGTACTTC. The chain combines TRBV18 with TRBJ2-7, with TRBD1 identical over 8 bases. V gave up 3 bases and J gave up 5 bases; unmatched junction bases: 6. The CDR3 has 14 residues. Looked up from germline, CDR1 is KGHSH and CDR2 is LQKENI.

In nucleotides, the CDR3 is TGTGCCAGCAGCTTGGTAGCAGCGGGATACTACGAGCAGTACTTC. Its translation: CASSLVAAGYYEQYF. The gene calls are TRBV5-4 and TRBJ2-7; 7 bases map to TRBD2. Germline-derived CDR1 and CDR2 are SGHNT and YYREEE (reference sequence). Trimming took 0 bases from V and 3 from J; bases not matched to a gene: 6. There are 15 residues in the CDR3.

This clone was picked up one time. V gene TRBV5-1 combines with J gene TRBJ2-7; possibly TRBD2 for D (5 bases). Germline V gives CDR1 SGHRS, CDR2 YFSETQ. The V end lost 4 bases, the J end lost 0 bases, and 11 bases lay between the germline ends. The CDR3 has 14 residues. This CDR3 is CASSVGGTSYEQYF. The CDR3 region has the DNA TGCGCCAGCAGCGTCGGAGGTACCTCCTACGAGCAGTACTTC.

The chain carries TRBV20-1 and TRBJ1-2, with a tentative D call TRBD1 (6 bases). This CDR3 region has 11 residues. V was trimmed by 5 bases and J by 5 bases, leaving 9 bases between them. Germline V gives CDR1 DFQATT, CDR2 SNEGSKA (reference sequence). For the CDR3, the DNA is TGCAGTGCTGGCGGACAGTATGGCTACACCTTC. Amino acids: CSAGGQYGYTF.